The 6 T cell receptor beta chains below all came from one sample that was sequenced in a study of cytomegalovirus exposure and HLA in healthy donors. The primer mix had 60 Vbeta and 13 Jbeta primers. Sequencing was performed with immunoSEQ multiplex PCR; in TCRdb, only in-frame clones are kept and a portion is missing. In the table there are 150,000 to 200,000 clones, roughly 80% of which are singletons. The sample comprised PBMCs. The receptors were sampled from a girl between 5 and 17 years old in good health and CMV-seropositive.

The J gene is TRBJ2-2, the V gene TRBV5-6, with TRBD2 matching over 9 bases. Trimming at V came to 0 bases and at J to 2 bases, leaving 2 bases not matched to a gene. The CDR3 loop spans 16 amino acids. Germline values: CDR1 SGHDT, CDR2 YYEEEE. The CDR3 DNA reads as TGTGCCAGCAGCTTGGTTAGCGGGAGTAACACCGGGGAGCTGTTTTTT. Amino acids: CASSLVSGSNTGELFF. Complete variable domain (other parts from reference TRBV5-6 and TRBJ2-2): DAGVTQSPTHLIKTRGQQVTLRCSPKSGHDTVSWYQQALGQGPQFIFQYYEEEERQRGNFPDRFSGHQFPNYSSELNVNALLLGDSALYLCASSLVSGSNTGELFFGEGSRLTVL.

This sequence joins TRBV10-3 and TRBJ1-5; 11 nucleotides match TRBD1. There are 14 residues in the CDR3. From germline, CDR1 is ENHRY and CDR2 SYGVKD. The ends lost 6 bases at V and 5 bases at J; junction bases unmatched: 3. The CDR3 is CAIRDRGLDQPQHF. The CDR3 nucleotides are TGTGCCATCAGGGACAGGGGGCTGGATCAGCCCCAGCATTTT.

The chain has TRBV29-1 and TRBJ1-1, with 10 bases that match TRBD1. The CDR3 has 13 amino acids. V was clipped by 6 bases and J by 7 bases; unmatched bases: 8. CDR1 SQVTM and CDR2 ANQGSEA come from the germline V gene. CDR3 amino acids: CSVAPGTGDEAFF. Written as DNA, the CDR3 is TGCAGCGTCGCTCCCGGGACAGGGGATGAAGCTTTCTTT. Supplemented by reference TRBV29-1 and TRBJ1-1, the full variable domain reads SAVISQKPSRDICQRGTSLTIQCQVDSQVTMMFWYRQQPGQSLTLIATANQGSEATYESGFVIDKFPISRPNLTFSTLTVSNMSPEDSSIYLCSVAPGTGDEAFFGQGTRLTVV.

This chain connects TRBV9 to TRBJ1-1, with D possibly being TRBD1 (5 bases). Trimming took off 1 base at V and 5 bases at J, with 9 bases between the two ends. Germline CDR1 SGDLS, CDR2 YYNGEE. CDR3 length: 13 residues. The CDR3 is CASSVLTETEAFF. For the CDR3, the DNA is TGTGCCAGCAGCGTATTGACAGAAACTGAAGCTTTCTTT. The variable domain in full, with the rest retrieved from reference TRBV9 and TRBJ1-1, is DSGVTQTPKHLITATGQRVTLRCSPRSGDLSVYWYQQSLDQGLQFLIQYYNGEERAKGNILERFSAQQFPDLHSELNLSSLELGDSALYFCASSVLTETEAFFGQGTRLTVV.

This rearrangement joins TRBV10-3 to TRBJ1-1; 7 bases map to TRBD1. CDR1 and CDR2 (germline): ENHRY, SYGVKD. This CDR3 spans 14 amino acids. Trimming removed 7 bases from V and 5 bases from J; junction bases left unmatched: 10. For the CDR3, the DNA is TGTGCCATCACCAGGACAGGCGGGGATACTGAAGCTTTCTTT. This sequence encodes CAITRTGGDTEAFF.

This clone was observed a few times. V gene TRBV6-5 combines with J gene TRBJ2-7; possibly TRBD1 for D (5 bases). CDR1 MNHEY and CDR2 SVGAGI come from the germline V gene. The CDR3 runs to 14 residues. V was clipped by 6 bases and J by 3 bases, with 15 bases between them. The CDR3 DNA reads as TGTGCCAGCAGAGGGCAGGGCAACATCTACGAGCAGTACTTC. This gives the protein CASRGQGNIYEQYF.